The clone carrying this TCR beta chain was picked up a small number of times. The data stem from a study of T cells in Graves' hyperthyroidism and ophthalmopathy. The investigators amplified TCR beta CDR3 regions from RNA transcripts. Carried out on the TCR CDR3, a first-round RT-PCR used the HTBI primer set. MiXCR, applied by TCRdb to the multiplex PCR reads, yields one record per CDR3 protein. The table shows under 450,000 distinct CDR3 sequences, with 15% to 18% occurring only once. V lost 0 bases to trimming and J lost 8 bases; unmatched junction nucleotides: 8. The germline V gene encodes CDR1 SGDLS and CDR2 YYNGEE. The CDR3 has 15 amino acids.

This TCR derives from a woman under 30 with Graves' hyperthyroidism. Sequenced input: blood. This rearrangement joins TRBV9 to TRBJ2-4; TRBD2 matches at 7 bases. The CDR3 here is CASSVGGGRGHIQYF. DNA for the CDR3: TGTGCCAGCAGCGTAGGAGGAGGGAGGGGACACATTCAGTACTTC.